Given below is one TCR beta chain in context. The data were produced by immunoSEQ multiplex PCR, yet TCRdb's version contains in-frame clones alone and is incomplete. The table has some 1 million clones, about 74% seen once. CDR1 and CDR2 from the germline V gene are MGHDK and SYGVNS. The V end lost 5 bases, the J end lost 9 bases, and 20 bases lay between the germline ends. This CDR3 region has 15 residues. The sample comes from a study of shared clonotypes between healthy human individuals. Sequenced material: memory CD4+ T cells sorted from blood. Subset specified: CD45RA-negative fraction. The chain uses TRBV25-1 and TRBJ2-4, with D possibly matching TRBD2 (7 bases). This clonotype was sampled from a man younger than 30 in good health. The CDR3 coding sequence is TGTGCCAGCAGTCAAGGGGAGGGCCGGGGGGCCATTCAGTACTTC. Translation: CASSQGEGRGAIQYF.